A selection of T cell receptor beta chains follows, all from one sample in a study of regulatory T cells in long-lasting Graves disease. TCRdb recomputed calls from the multiplex PCR reads with MiXCR, one row per CDR3 protein. The sample yields more than 300,000 distinct CDR3 sequences, 15% to 20% seen once. The same sample was also used in a study of T cells in Graves' hyperthyroidism and ophthalmopathy.

Specimen: peripheral blood mononuclear cells (PBMCs), collected at new diagnosis, from a patient treated with antithyroid drugs. The receptors were sampled from a woman between 18 and 30 years old with Graves disease. Each CDR3 is given with its conserved first and last residue. A D gene is named only where the DNA matches it firmly. Not all rows give a size; the values are once, few, many and, for expanded clones, a class.

abundance	j_gene	d_gene	v_gene	CDR3nt	CDR3aa
-	TRBJ1-2	TRBD1	TRBV30	TGTGCCTGGAGTGGACCGGGACAGGGCGGGATCTACTATGGCTACACCTTC	CAWSGPGQGGIYYGYTF
-	TRBJ2-5	TRBD2	TRBV7-7	TGTGCTAGCAGCACAGGGACTAGCGGGAGCCAAGAGACCCAGTACTTC	CASSTGTSGSQETQYF
many	TRBJ1-2	-	TRBV2	TGTGCCAGCAGTGTTCAAGACTATGGCTACACCTTC	CASSVQDYGYTF
-	TRBJ2-1	TRBD2	TRBV2	TGTGCCAGCAGGGCACTAGCGGGAGGGGGGCGCAATGAGCAGTTCTTC	CASRALAGGGRNEQFF
-	TRBJ1-3	-	TRBV18	TGTGCCAGCTCACCACCGGGTCGAACTGGAAACACCATATATTTT	CASSPPGRTGNTIYF
few	TRBJ2-2	-	TRBV7-6	TGTGCCAGCAGCTTATCTGTCGGAGAAACTCCGGAGCTGTTTTTT	CASSLSVGETPELFF
many	TRBJ1-3	TRBD1	TRBV7-6	TGTGCCAGCAGCTTAGCCCAGGGGGCTCATGGAAACACCATATATTTT	CASSLAQGAHGNTIYF
many	TRBJ1-2	-	TRBV3-1	TGTGCCAGCAGCTCATTTCAGGGGAAAAACTATGGCTACACCTTC	CASSSFQGKNYGYTF
many	TRBJ2-7	-	TRBV18	TGTGCCAGCTCACCATCTACGGGGGAAACCTACGAGCAGTACTTC	CASSPSTGETYEQYF
few	TRBJ1-5	-	TRBV15	TGTGCCACCAGCAGAGAGGGGCAGCCCCATCAGCCCCAGCATTTT	CATSREGQPHQPQHF
few	TRBJ2-2	TRBD2	TRBV7-9	TGTGCCAGCAGCTCCCGTGGTAGCGGGAGAGCGAACACCGGGGAGCTGTTTTTT	CASSSRGSGRANTGELFF
many	TRBJ1-2	-	TRBV11-2	TGTGCCAGCAGCTTAGATATAACGAGGTCAGGCGGCTATGGCTACACCTTC	CASSLDITRSGGYGYTF
-	TRBJ1-2	-	TRBV28	TGTGCCAGCAGTGTTAACCCTAACTATGGCTACACCTTC	CASSVNPNYGYTF
few	TRBJ1-1	-	TRBV6-5	TGTGCCAGCAGTTACCGTTCACAGAACACTGAAGCTTTCTTT	CASSYRSQNTEAFF
many	TRBJ2-1	-	TRBV30	TGTGCCTGGAGGGTGGGAGGACTACTTAACAATGAGCAGTTCTTC	CAWRVGGLLNNEQFF
-	TRBJ2-2	-	TRBV28	TGTGCCAGCAGTTTACCAGGGTTCAAGGCCGGGGAGCTGTTTTTT	CASSLPGFKAGELFF
few	TRBJ2-7	-	TRBV19	TGTGCCAGCGGCCTGACGGGCTATGAGCAGTACTTC	CASGLTGYEQYF
many	TRBJ2-1	TRBD2	TRBV11-2	TGTGCCAGCAGGGGACTAGCGGGAGGTCCTAACAATGAGCAGTTCTTC	CASRGLAGGPNNEQFF
many	TRBJ2-1	TRBD2	TRBV12-3/TRBV12-4	TGTGCCAGTCGGCTCCCGCTGACTAGCGGAGGGACCTACAATGAGCAGTTCTTC	CASRLPLTSGGTYNEQFF
many	TRBJ2-1	TRBD1	TRBV20-1	TGCAGTGCTAGAGCAGGGGGTCGCGTTTCTGAGCAGTTCTTC	CSARAGGRVSEQFF
many	TRBJ2-5	TRBD2	TRBV30	TGTGCCTGGAGTAGACTAGCCCAAGAGACCCAGTACTTC	CAWSRLAQETQYF
few	TRBJ1-2	-	TRBV19	TGTGCCAGTAGTATAGGGGGCGTTGGCTACACCTTC	CASSIGGVGYTF
many	TRBJ2-3	-	TRBV18	TGTGCCAGCTCACCACCGGGCAGAAGCACAGATACGCAGTATTTT	CASSPPGRSTDTQYF
-	TRBJ1-2	TRBD1	TRBV11-1	TGTGCCAGCAGCCTCCGACAGGGGCCGGGAGGCTACACCTTC	CASSLRQGPGGYTF
many	TRBJ2-7	-	TRBV5-1	TGCGCCAGCAGCTTGGCGGGAGATACCTACGAGCAGTACTTC	CASSLAGDTYEQYF
few	TRBJ2-2	-	TRBV6-2/TRBV6-3	TGTGCCAGCAGTTACACGGGACAATGGGGCGGGGAGCTGTTTTTT	CASSYTGQWGGELFF
many	TRBJ2-3	-	TRBV7-2	TGTGCCAGCAGCACCTCGGCCGGGGGCACAGATACGCAGTATTTT	CASSTSAGGTDTQYF
many	TRBJ2-7	TRBD1	TRBV6-1	TGTGCCAGCAGGGCGACGACCGGGACAGGGGTCGAGCAGTACTTC	CASRATTGTGVEQYF
few	TRBJ1-6	TRBD1	TRBV5-1	TGCGCCAGCAGCAGCCAAGGGACAGAAAATTCACCCCTCCACTTT	CASSSQGTENSPLHF
many	TRBJ2-3	-	TRBV11-3	TGTGCCAGCAGCTTAGGTGTTTGGGGGCGTAACACAGATACGCAGTATTTT	CASSLGVWGRNTDTQYF
many	TRBJ2-7	-	TRBV3-1	TGTGCCAGCAGCCAAGTTCCCCGGGAGACGAGAGAGCAGTACTTC	CASSQVPRETREQYF
many	TRBJ2-1	-	TRBV18	TGTGCCAGCTCACCTCAAAACAATGAGCAGTTCTTC	CASSPQNNEQFF
many	TRBJ2-2	-	TRBV6-1	TGTGCCAGCGCCGCAGACCCCGTCGGGGAGCTGTTTTTT	CASAADPVGELFF
-	TRBJ2-7	-	TRBV29-1	TGCAGCGTTGAAGAGGGCAGCTCCTACGAGCAGTACTTC	CSVEEGSSYEQYF
many	TRBJ2-1	-	TRBV11-2	TGTGCCAGCAGCTTCGATGAGGGCCTAAGCAATGAGCAGTTCTTC	CASSFDEGLSNEQFF
many	TRBJ2-7	TRBD2	TRBV6-2/TRBV6-3	TGTGCCAGCACCCGTTTTGGACCGGGACTAGCGACCTACGAGCAGTACTTC	CASTRFGPGLATYEQYF
many	TRBJ2-2	TRBD2	TRBV4-1	TGCGCCAGCAGCCAAGATCTTAGCGGGGGCCGGTACACCGGGGAGCTGTTTTTT	CASSQDLSGGRYTGELFF
few	TRBJ2-7	TRBD2	TRBV2	TGTGCCAGCACCCGACTAGCTTCTGAGCAGTACTTC	CASTRLASEQYF
-	TRBJ2-7	-	TRBV9	TGTGCCAGCAGCCCCCAGGGGAGCCTAACCGAGCAGTACTTC	CASSPQGSLTEQYF
few	TRBJ2-7	-	TRBV27	TGTGCCAGCTCGCCCGGGGCTAGCGTCTCCCACGAGCAGTACTTC	CASSPGASVSHEQYF
many	TRBJ1-2	TRBD1	TRBV2	TGTGCCAGCAGTGACCGGACAGGGATCCATGGCTACACCTTC	CASSDRTGIHGYTF